Below, 22 T cell receptor beta chains from the same sample are listed, as sequenced in a study of regulatory T cells in long-lasting Graves disease. Indicated time point: persistent/refractory GD, antithyroid drugs over 5 years with positive TRAb. Construction of the TCR library relied on RNA isolated from PBMCs. Arm-PCR of CDR3 regions and iRepertoire HTBI primers were the basis on which TCR beta libraries were built. TCRdb used MiXCR to reprocess the multiplex PCR reads, holding one entry per CDR3 protein. Of about 300,000 distinct CDR3 sequences detected, around 21% appear once; the ten largest clones hold roughly 56%. Sample: peripheral blood mononuclear cells (PBMCs), taken when the disease was refractory, from a patient treated with antithyroid drugs. The receptors here all came from a female donor with Graves disease.

This clonotype was seen repeatedly, ten times or more. The rearrangement links TRBV20-1 to TRBJ2-7; D ambiguous. Trimming cost V 0 bases and J 3 bases, with 15 bases left between them. CDR3 size: 15 residues. Per the germline V gene, CDR1 is DFQATT and CDR2 is SNEGSKA (reference sequence). CDR3 sequence (DNA): TGCAGTGCTAGAGATCCGGCAGGAGAGAACTACGAGCAGTACTTC. Translating it yields CSARDPAGENYEQYF.

This clonotype was seen at least ten times. The chain couples TRBV11-2 to TRBJ2-5; possibly TRBD1 or TRBD2 for D (5 bases each). Germline CDR1 reads SGHAT; CDR2 reads FQNNGV. The CDR3 covers 16 residues. Between the trimmed V and J ends, which lost 5 bases and 2 bases, there was a span of 18 bases. The DNA of the CDR3 is TGTGCCAGCAGCGACTTTGCCGGGACGGGGCAAGAGACCCAGTACTTC. This encodes CASSDFAGTGQETQYF.

This clonotype was seen more than once but under ten times. The chain links TRBV30 to TRBJ2-7; D perhaps matches TRBD2 (5 bases). The CDR3 totals 13 residues. V was shortened by 7 bases and J by 2 bases, with 15 bases between the two germline ends. The germline gives CDR1 GTSNPN, CDR2 SVGIG (reference sequence). The CDR3 spells CASQREPPYEQYF. The DNA for the CDR3 is TGTGCCTCCCAAAGGGAGCCGCCCTACGAGCAGTACTTC.

Concerning this clonotype: This is likely an artifact of a read error, given a far larger clone one base away. The chain has TRBV9 and TRBJ2-5, with D perhaps matching TRBD1 or TRBD2 (5 bases each). From germline, CDR1 is SGDLS and CDR2 YYNGEE. This CDR3 spans 13 amino acids. The CDR3 DNA reads TGTGCCAGCAGCCGAGGAGGTCAAGGGGCCCATTACTTC. Translated: CASSRGGQGAHYF.

This clonotype has more than one count but fewer than ten. V usage is TRBV2 and J usage is TRBJ2-3; 7 bases fit TRBD2. The germline V gene encodes CDR1 SNHLY and CDR2 FYNNEI. CDR3 size: 17 residues. Trimming cost V 0 bases and J 5 bases; bases outside gene matches: 11. This CDR3 reads CASSEALLQGGLDTQYF. The DNA for the CDR3 is TGTGCCAGCAGTGAAGCGCTTCTCCAGGGAGGGTTAGATACGCAGTATTTT. Full variable domain (outside the CDR3, taken from reference TRBV2 and TRBJ2-3): EPEVTQTPSHQVTQMGQEVILRCVPISNHLYFYWYRQILGQKVEFLVSFYNNEISEKSEIFDDQFSVERPDGSNFTLKIRSTKLEDSAMYFCASSEALLQGGLDTQYFGPGTRLTVL.

This clonotype was observed a handful of times. CDR3 in amino acids: CASSHDEETQYF. The CDR3 DNA follows: TGTGCCAGTAGTCACGATGAAGAGACCCAGTACTTC. This chain joins TRBV19 and TRBJ2-5; D remains ambiguous. V was clipped by 5 bases and J by 3 bases, with 7 bases between them. Germline-derived CDR1 and CDR2 are LNHDA and SQIVND (reference sequence). The CDR3 consists of 12 residues.

Details on this clonotype: This may come from a read error, since a much larger clone is one base off. CDR3 DNA: TGTGCCAGCAGTCCTCGAGGACAGGGTTATTCACCCCCCCACTTT. Translating it yields CASSPRGQGYSPPHF. This chain joins TRBV28 and TRBJ1-6; the match to TRBD1 covers 8 bases. Germline-derived CDR1 and CDR2 are MDHEN and SYDVKM. This CDR3 has 15 residues.

In this sample, this clonotype turned up many times. The junction differs from germline at one of its ends, possibly a read error. The chain combines TRBV7-7 with TRBJ2-6; no clear D. The CDR3 runs 18 residues. Germline values: CDR1 SSHAT, CDR2 FNYEAQ (reference sequence). The CDR3 nucleotides are TGTGCTAGCAGCCCGATCGTTGGATCCCCCTCTGGGGCCAACGTCCTGACTTTC. It is translated as CASSPIVGSPSGANVLTF.

The table lists this clonotype with a few counts. The chain combines TRBV20-1 with TRBJ2-7, with 7 bases identical to TRBD2. CDR3 length: 14 residues. From germline, CDR1 is DFQATT and CDR2 SNEGSKA (reference sequence). Unmatched junction bases numbered 10, after V lost 3 bases and J lost 5 bases. The DNA for the CDR3 is TGCAGTGCTAGGTGGCGGGAGATTTACGACGAGCAGTACTTC. Translation gives CSARWREIYDEQYF.

The chain links TRBV27 to TRBJ1-2; 7 nucleotides match TRBD1. V was clipped by 6 bases and J by 8 bases; unmatched bases: 9. The CDR3 is made up of 13 amino acids. In germline, CDR1 is MNHEY, CDR2 SMNVEV (reference sequence). The CDR3 DNA reads as TGTGCCAGCAGATTACCTGGACAGGAAGGCTACACCTTC. It translates to CASRLPGQEGYTF.

There are many counts of this clonotype. This sequence joins TRBV28 and TRBJ1-4, with D unresolved. CDR3 length: 16 residues. The germline CDR1 and CDR2 sequences are MDHEN and SYDVKM. V was clipped by 3 bases and J by 5 bases, with 16 bases between them. Here the CDR3 DNA reads TGTGCCAGCAGTTTGGGCATCGGGAGCTTGAATGAAAAACTGTTTTTT. This sequence encodes CASSLGIGSLNEKLFF.

This clonotype was counted only a few times. Given a much more abundant clone one base away, this may be a read error. The chain's CDR3 is CASSTGTGGTQYF. The CDR3 nucleotides read TGTGCCAGCAGCACCGGCACAGGGGGGACCCAGTACTTC. The rearrangement joins TRBV7-2 to TRBJ2-5, with 8 positions matching TRBD1. CDR1 SGHTA and CDR2 FQGNSA come from the germline V gene. The ends lost 5 bases at V and 7 bases at J; junction bases unmatched: 6. There are 13 residues in the CDR3.

This clonotype was seen a single time. The rearrangement joins TRBV27 to TRBJ1-1; D gene unclear. The V gene lost 6 bases and the J gene lost 8 bases, with 16 bases spanning the gap. Germline V gene data show CDR1 as MNHEY and CDR2 as SMNVEV (reference sequence). The CDR3 covers 13 residues. The DNA for the CDR3 is TGTGCCAGCAGATTTGCGGACGGATCAGAAGCTTTCTTT. It is translated as CASRFADGSEAFF.

The chain uses TRBV2 and TRBJ1-1; D is ambiguous. V was clipped by 1 base and J by 3 bases, with 9 bases between them. This CDR3 is built from 14 residues. Germline V gene data show CDR1 as SNHLY and CDR2 as FYNNEI. The CDR3: CASSEVVGDTEAFF. CDR3 DNA sequence: TGTGCCAGCAGTGAAGTTGTTGGGGACACTGAAGCTTTCTTT.

The CDR3 nucleotides read TGTGCCAGCAGCCCCCAGGGGGATTGGACCCAGTACTTC. Protein product: CASSPQGDWTQYF. The genes are TRBV11-1 and TRBJ2-5; 7 bases are shared with TRBD1. CDR1 is SGHAT and CDR2 is FQDESV in the germline V gene (reference sequence). The ends lost 5 bases at V and 7 bases at J; junction bases unmatched: 7. This CDR3 is 13 amino acids long.

This clonotype was counted at least ten times. The V and J genes are TRBV30 and TRBJ2-7, with TRBD2 matching over 11 bases. The trim removed 3 bases at V and 0 bases at J, leaving 1 base unmatched. CDR1 GTSNPN and CDR2 SVGIG come from the germline V gene (reference sequence). This CDR3 is 14 amino acids long. CDR3 DNA sequence: TGTGCCTGGAGGACTAGCGGGGCCTCCTACGAGCAGTACTTC. Translating gives CAWRTSGASYEQYF.

The chain has TRBV7-9 and TRBJ2-7; 7 positions agree with TRBD2. The CDR3 extends over 13 amino acids. Trimming cost V 4 bases and J 4 bases; bases outside gene matches: 4. In germline, CDR1 is SEHNR, CDR2 FQNEAQ (reference sequence). The DNA of the CDR3 is TGTGCCAGCAGCTCTAGCGGAGCTTACGAGCAGTACTTC. Translation gives CASSSSGAYEQYF.

This clonotype was observed a handful of times. The genes are TRBV7-9 and TRBJ2-7, with 13 bases matching TRBD2. The CDR3 spans 13 residues. CDR1 is SEHNR, CDR2 FQNEAQ, per germline (reference sequence). Trimming removed 8 bases from V and 5 bases from J; junction bases left unmatched: 3. Here the CDR3 DNA reads TGTGCCAGCGCCGGACTAGCGGGAGACGAGCAGTACTTC. Translating gives CASAGLAGDEQYF.

The chain couples TRBV28 to TRBJ2-3; 9 bases line up with TRBD2. Germline-derived CDR1 and CDR2 are MDHEN and SYDVKM. This CDR3 comprises 15 residues. V lost 6 bases to trimming and J lost 6 bases; unmatched junction nucleotides: 10. Written as DNA, the CDR3 is TGTGCCAGCAGGGAGCGTAGCGGGAGCGGCGATACGCAGTATTTT. Translating it yields CASRERSGSGDTQYF.

This clonotype turned up a few times. The rearrangement joins TRBV5-1 to TRBJ2-5; the match to TRBD1 covers 7 bases. CDR3 size: 15 residues. V dropped 4 bases and J dropped 2; count of bases not matched to a gene: 8. Germline V gene lookup returns CDR1 SGHRS and CDR2 YFSETQ. As DNA, the CDR3 is TGCGCCAGCAGCCTAATCCCGGGACAGCAAGAGACCCAGTACTTC. Its translation is CASSLIPGQQETQYF.

The chain is built from TRBV19 and TRBJ2-5, with D possibly TRBD1 on 5 matching bases. CDR1 and CDR2 (germline): LNHDA, SQIVND (reference sequence). V lost 1 base and J lost 3, with 15 bases in between. The CDR3 loop spans 16 amino acids. CDR3 protein: CASSIAGRELEETQYF. CDR3 nucleotide sequence: TGTGCCAGTAGTATAGCGGGCAGGGAATTGGAAGAGACCCAGTACTTC.

The rearrangement joins TRBV7-9 to TRBJ2-7; D might be TRBD1 (7 bases). The CDR3 length is 12 residues. Looked up from germline, CDR1 is SEHNR and CDR2 is FQNEAQ (reference sequence). The germline V and J ends were trimmed by 3 bases and 9 bases, with 12 bases remaining between them. Here the CDR3 reads CASSFQGGGQYF. For the CDR3, the DNA is TGTGCCAGCAGCTTTCAGGGGGGCGGGCAGTACTTC.